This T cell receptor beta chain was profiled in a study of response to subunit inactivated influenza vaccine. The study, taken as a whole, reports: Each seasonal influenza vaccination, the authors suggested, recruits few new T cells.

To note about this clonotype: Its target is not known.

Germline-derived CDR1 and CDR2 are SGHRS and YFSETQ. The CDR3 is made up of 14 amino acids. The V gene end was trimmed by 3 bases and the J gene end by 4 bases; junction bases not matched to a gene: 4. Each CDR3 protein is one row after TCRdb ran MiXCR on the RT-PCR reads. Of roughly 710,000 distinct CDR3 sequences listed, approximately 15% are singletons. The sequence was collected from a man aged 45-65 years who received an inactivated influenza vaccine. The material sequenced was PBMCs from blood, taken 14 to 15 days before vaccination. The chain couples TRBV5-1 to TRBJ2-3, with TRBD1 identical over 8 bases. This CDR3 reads CASSSDRGSDTQYF. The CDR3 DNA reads TGCGCCAGCAGCTCCGACAGGGGTTCAGATACGCAGTATTTT.